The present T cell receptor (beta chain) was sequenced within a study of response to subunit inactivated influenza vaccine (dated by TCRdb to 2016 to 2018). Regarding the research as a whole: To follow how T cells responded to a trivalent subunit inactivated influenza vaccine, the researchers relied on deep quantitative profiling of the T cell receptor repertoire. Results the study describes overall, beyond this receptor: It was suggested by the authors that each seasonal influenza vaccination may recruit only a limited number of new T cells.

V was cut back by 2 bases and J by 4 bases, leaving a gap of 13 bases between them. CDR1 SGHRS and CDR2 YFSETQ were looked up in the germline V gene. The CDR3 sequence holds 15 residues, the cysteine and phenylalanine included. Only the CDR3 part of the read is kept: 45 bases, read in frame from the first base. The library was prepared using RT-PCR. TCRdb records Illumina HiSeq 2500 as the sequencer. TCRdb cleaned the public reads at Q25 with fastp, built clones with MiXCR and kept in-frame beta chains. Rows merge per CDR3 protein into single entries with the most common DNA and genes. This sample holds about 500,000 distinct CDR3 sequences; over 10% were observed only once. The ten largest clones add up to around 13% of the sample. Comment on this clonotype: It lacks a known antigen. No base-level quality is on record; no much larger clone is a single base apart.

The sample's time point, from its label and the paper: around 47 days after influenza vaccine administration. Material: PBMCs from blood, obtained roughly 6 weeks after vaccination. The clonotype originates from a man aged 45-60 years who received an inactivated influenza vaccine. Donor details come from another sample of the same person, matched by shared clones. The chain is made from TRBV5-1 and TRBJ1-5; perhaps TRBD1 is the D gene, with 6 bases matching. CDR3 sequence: CASSLRAGENQPQHF. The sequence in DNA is TGCGCCAGCAGCTTACGGGCAGGGGAGAATCAGCCCCAGCATTTT.